Below are 32 T cell receptor beta chains sequenced from a single sample in a study of STAT5B mutations in CD4+ large granular lymphocyte leukemia. Repertoires were generated with immunoSEQ multiplex PCR, while TCRdb's copy carries only in-frame clones and drops some. This table holds about 3,900 clones, approximately 77% found once. The sequencing input was PBMCs. The receptors here all came from a man aged 60 to 75 with CD4+ T-cell large granular lymphocyte leukemia.

The V gene is TRBV29-1, the J gene TRBJ2-3, with D unclear. V was clipped by 1 base and J by 11 bases, with 10 bases between them. This CDR3 is 11 amino acids long. The V gene's germline CDR1 is SQVTM and CDR2 ANQGSEA. In DNA, the CDR3 is TGCAGCGTTGAAGGGTTGGCAGAGCAGTATTTT. Translating gives CSVEGLAEQYF.

The J gene is TRBJ1-5, the V gene TRBV6-1; D not certain. Trimming removed 1 base at V and 0 bases at J, with 10 bases between. From germline, CDR1 is MNHNS and CDR2 SASEGT. The CDR3 is made up of 16 amino acids. The CDR3 loop is CASSEDGRYSNQPQHF. The DNA for the CDR3 is TGTGCCAGCAGTGAAGATGGACGGTATAGCAATCAGCCCCAGCATTTT.

V and J are TRBV10-2 and TRBJ1-1; tentatively, D is TRBD1 (5 bases). Germline-derived CDR1 and CDR2 are WSHSY and SAAADI. The CDR3 has 14 amino acids. The V end lost 4 bases, the J end lost 2 bases, and 11 bases lay between the germline ends. The CDR3 region has the DNA TGCGCCAGCAGTGTTACTGGGGGTAACACTGAAGCTTTCTTT. Amino acids: CASSVTGGNTEAFF.

The chain joins TRBV19 to TRBJ1-1; TRBD1 agrees at 7 bases. The V and J ends lost 0 bases and 7 bases, in that order; junction bases with no gene match: 8. Germline V gene data show CDR1 as LNHDA and CDR2 as SQIVND (reference sequence). The length of the CDR3 is 15 residues. The CDR3 DNA reads as TGTGCCAGTAGTATAGATCCCACAGGGGCTATTGAAGCTTTCTTT. It is translated as CASSIDPTGAIEAFF.

As for this clone: An end of the junction differs from the germline gene, which may be a read error. The V gene is TRBV7-7, the J gene TRBJ2-1; 8 nucleotides match TRBD1. This CDR3 is 15 amino acids long. CDR1 SSHAT and CDR2 FNYEAQ come from the germline V gene (reference sequence). Written as DNA, the CDR3 is TGTGCTAGCAGCGCCCGGACAGGGTGGGAGAATGAGCAGTTCTTC. Protein: CASSARTGWENEQFF.

This rearrangement joins TRBV29-1 to TRBJ2-1, with a weak D call TRBD1 (6 bases). The germline V gene encodes CDR1 SQVTM and CDR2 ANQGSEA. The CDR3 runs 15 residues. V was pared by 6 bases and J by 7 bases, with 22 bases between. CDR3 DNA: TGCAGCGTAAGACTACCAGAGACAGGTGGAAATGAGCAGTTCTTC. Protein product: CSVRLPETGGNEQFF.

The chain links TRBV14 to TRBJ2-7; no clear D. Germline V CDR1 and CDR2: SGHDN, FVKESK. V dropped 0 bases and J dropped 3 bases, with 12 bases sitting between them. The CDR3 is 15 amino acids. The CDR3 bases are TGTGCCAGCAGCCAAGACCCCTACTATGGCTACGAGCAGTACTTC. Protein product: CASSQDPYYGYEQYF.

This chain links TRBV5-6 with TRBJ2-3; perhaps D is TRBD1 or TRBD2 (5 bases each). CDR3 length equals 14 residues. Germline CDR1 reads SGHDT; CDR2 reads YYEEEE. Trimming removed 0 bases from V and 6 bases from J, with 11 bases in between. CDR3 sequence reads: CASSLGDAWDTQYF. The CDR3 region has the DNA TGTGCCAGCAGCTTGGGGGACGCCTGGGATACGCAGTATTTT. Drawing the rest from reference TRBV5-6 and TRBJ2-3, the complete variable domain is DAGVTQSPTHLIKTRGQQVTLRCSPKSGHDTVSWYQQALGQGPQFIFQYYEEEERQRGNFPDRFSGHQFPNYSSELNVNALLLGDSALYLCASSLGDAWDTQYFGPGTRLTVL.

V gene TRBV12-5 combines with J gene TRBJ1-5, with TRBD1 matching over 7 bases. Germline CDR1 is LGHNT and CDR2 is FRNRAP. The J segment lost 6 bases and the V segment lost 4 bases, leaving 6 bases of the junction unmatched. The CDR3 runs to 14 residues. DNA for the CDR3: TGTGCTAGTGGTTCCAACAGGGGAGGTCAGCCCCAGCATTTT. Protein sequence: CASGSNRGGQPQHF.

V and J are TRBV5-4 and TRBJ2-5; 12 bases are shared with TRBD2. The end of the DNA aligns better with TRBJ2-7, so the J call may be wrong. Looked up from germline, CDR1 is SGHNT and CDR2 is YYREEE (reference sequence). This CDR3 is 15 amino acids long. CDR3 in DNA: TGTGCCAGCAGCCCAGGACTAGCGGGGTCCTACGAGCAGTACTTC. This sequence encodes CASSPGLAGSYEQYF.

The CDR3 DNA reads as TGTGCCAGCAGCTTGAATTGGGACACCGGGGAGCTGTTTTTT. Encoded protein: CASSLNWDTGELFF. The genes are TRBV5-4 and TRBJ2-2; D remains unclear. The germline V and J ends were trimmed by 1 base and 3 bases, with 7 bases remaining between them. The germline gives CDR1 SGHNT, CDR2 YYREEE (reference sequence). The CDR3 extends over 14 amino acids.

The chain links TRBV5-5 to TRBJ1-2; D may be TRBD1 (6 bases). CDR3 size: 14 residues. Germline V gives CDR1 SGHKS, CDR2 YYEKEE (reference sequence). Trimming left V 0 bases short and J 4 bases short, with 10 bases between. CDR3 protein: CASSLVDSTYGYTF. The CDR3 DNA reads TGTGCCAGCAGCTTGGTGGACAGCACCTATGGCTACACCTTC. Based on the CDR3 plus reference TRBV5-5 and TRBJ1-2, the full variable domain is DAGVTQSPTHLIKTRGQQVTLRCSPISGHKSVSWYQQVLGQGPQFIFQYYEKEERGRGNFPDRFSARQFPNYSSELNVNALLLGDSALYLCASSLVDSTYGYTFGSGTRLTVV.

The chain uses TRBV27 and TRBJ2-7; tentatively, D is TRBD1 (5 bases). The CDR3 is 12 amino acids. Germline V CDR1 and CDR2: MNHEY, SMNVEV (reference sequence). Trimming cost V 6 bases and J 3 bases, with 9 bases left between them. The DNA for the CDR3 is TGTGCCAGCAGAAAGACAGACTACGAGCAGTACTTC. Protein: CASRKTDYEQYF.

V usage is TRBV2 and J usage is TRBJ2-3, with 11 nucleotides matching TRBD2. CDR3 length: 16 residues. V gave up 4 bases and J gave up 2 bases; unmatched junction bases: 5. The V gene's germline CDR1 is SNHLY and CDR2 FYNNEI. CDR3 amino acids: CASSGSGGAITDTQYF. CDR3 DNA sequence: TGTGCCAGCAGTGGTAGCGGGGGGGCTATCACAGATACGCAGTATTTT.

The chain recombines TRBV7-6 with TRBJ2-3; TRBD2 agrees at 11 bases. Germline CDR1 reads SGHVS; CDR2 reads FNYEAQ. Trimming took 2 bases from V and 0 from J; bases not matched to a gene: 4. CDR3 length: 17 amino acids. The CDR3 reads CASSLPLAGGSTDTQYF. DNA for the CDR3: TGTGCCAGCAGCTTACCCCTAGCGGGGGGAAGCACAGATACGCAGTATTTT.

The CDR3 reads CASSVDQALPPNIQYF. The CDR3 DNA follows: TGTGCCAGCAGCGTAGACCAGGCCCTGCCCCCCAACATTCAGTACTTC. The chain uses TRBV9 and TRBJ2-4; D gene unclear. This CDR3 is 16 amino acids long. Looked up from germline, CDR1 is SGDLS and CDR2 is YYNGEE. The V gene lost 0 bases and the J gene lost 7 bases, with 17 bases spanning the gap.

V and J are TRBV6-5 and TRBJ2-5; unclear D gene. Germline V gives CDR1 MNHEY, CDR2 SVGAGI. CDR3 length: 12 residues. Trimming left V 8 bases short and J 3 bases short, with 10 bases between. The CDR3 protein is CASGRVEETQYF. In DNA, the CDR3 is TGTGCCAGCGGTCGAGTCGAAGAGACCCAGTACTTC.

V gene TRBV6-5 combines with J gene TRBJ2-7; D unclear. Germline V gene lookup returns CDR1 MNHEY and CDR2 SVGAGI. The CDR3 totals 15 residues. Trimming removed 2 bases at V and 0 bases at J, with 11 bases between. CDR3 residues: CASSYDFGSSYEQYF. The CDR3 region has the DNA TGTGCCAGCAGTTACGATTTCGGGTCCTCCTACGAGCAGTACTTC.

CDR3 residues: CASSPGQVPRPQHF. The DNA for the CDR3 is TGTGCCAGCAGTCCGGGACAGGTTCCGAGGCCCCAGCATTTT. V gene TRBV27 combines with J gene TRBJ1-5; 8 positions match TRBD1. V lost 5 bases to trimming and J lost 9 bases; unmatched junction nucleotides: 9. Germline CDR1 MNHEY, CDR2 SMNVEV (reference sequence). The CDR3 runs to 14 residues.

V usage is TRBV27 and J usage is TRBJ2-3; no firm D call. The V end was cut by 2 bases, the J end by 5 bases, with 8 bases between. The CDR3 totals 13 residues. In germline, CDR1 is MNHEY, CDR2 SMNVEV (reference sequence). The CDR3: CASSLVVLDTQYF. CDR3 sequence (DNA): TGTGCCAGCAGTTTAGTAGTCCTAGATACGCAGTATTTT.

The chain links TRBV4-1 to TRBJ1-1; no definite D call. The CDR3 is 14 amino acids. V was shortened by 2 bases and J by 1 base, with 8 bases between the two germline ends. Looked up from germline, CDR1 is MGHRA and CDR2 is YSYEKL. This CDR3 is CASSQTSQNTEAFF. As DNA, the CDR3 is TGCGCCAGCAGCCAAACCAGTCAGAACACTGAAGCTTTCTTT.

The V gene is TRBV5-4, the J gene TRBJ2-7; the D is unclear. Germline CDR1 SGHNT, CDR2 YYREEE (reference sequence). The CDR3 sequence is 14 residues long. V was clipped by 2 bases and J by 3 bases, with 12 bases between them. CDR3 region: CASSFKQQNYEQYF. The DNA for the CDR3 is TGTGCCAGCAGCTTTAAACAGCAGAACTACGAGCAGTACTTC. The full variable domain, completed using reference TRBV5-4 and TRBJ2-7, is ETGVTQSPTHLIKTRGQQVTLRCSSQSGHNTVSWYQQALGQGPQFIFQYYREEENGRGNFPPRFSGLQFPNYSSELNVNALELDDSALYLCASSFKQQNYEQYFGPGTRLTVT.

This chain connects TRBV9 to TRBJ2-3; 7 bases align to TRBD1. The CDR3 consists of 16 residues. Per the germline V gene, CDR1 is SGDLS and CDR2 is YYNGEE. The trim removed 0 bases at V and 2 bases at J, leaving 6 bases unmatched. Here the CDR3 DNA reads TGTGCCAGCAGCGTAGAGGGGGCTACCTTCACAGATACGCAGTATTTT. It codes for CASSVEGATFTDTQYF.

In nucleotides, the CDR3 is TGTGCCAGCAGTCCGGGACTAGCGCAAGAGACCCAGTACTTC. Protein product: CASSPGLAQETQYF. The rearrangement links TRBV2 to TRBJ2-5; 10 bases are a match to TRBD2. The CDR3 runs 14 residues. From germline, CDR1 is SNHLY and CDR2 FYNNEI. Trimming at V came to 5 bases and at J to 2 bases, leaving 2 bases not matched to a gene.

The rearrangement uses TRBV5-1 and TRBJ1-6, with no clear D. V lost 0 bases to trimming and J lost 6 bases, with 16 bases between them. The CDR3 sequence is 17 residues long. Germline V gene lookup returns CDR1 SGHRS and CDR2 YFSETQ. The chain's CDR3 is CASSLGSGQTTNSPLHF. The CDR3 nucleotides are TGCGCCAGCAGCTTGGGTAGCGGGCAGACAACTAATTCACCCCTCCACTTT.

V and J are TRBV6-5 and TRBJ1-2; 7 bases agree with TRBD1. This CDR3 has 15 residues. Germline CDR1 and CDR2: MNHEY and SVGAGI. With V trimmed by 2 bases and J by 5 bases, 8 bases remained unmatched. CDR3 in DNA: TGTGCCAGCAGTTACGGCGGGACAGAGCCATATGGCTACACCTTC. This encodes CASSYGGTEPYGYTF.

The chain employs TRBV6-5 and TRBJ1-4, with TRBD1 as a possible D gene (5 bases). Germline CDR1 MNHEY, CDR2 SVGAGI. V lost 2 bases, J lost 6 bases, and 10 bases lay in between. The CDR3 runs to 14 residues. As DNA, the CDR3 is TGTGCCAGCAGTTACGGGGGGAGGCATGAAAAACTGTTTTTT. Protein product: CASSYGGRHEKLFF.

The chain employs TRBV6-5 and TRBJ2-1, with a weak D call TRBD1 (6 bases). The V end lost 2 bases, the J end lost 8 bases, and 13 bases lay between the germline ends. This CDR3 region has 14 residues. Germline CDR1 reads MNHEY; CDR2 reads SVGAGI. The CDR3 spells CASSYTDRIYEQFF. Written as DNA, the CDR3 is TGTGCCAGCAGTTACACCGACAGGATCTATGAGCAGTTCTTC.

The chain links TRBV4-3 to TRBJ2-5; D may be TRBD1 or TRBD2 (5 bases each). In germline, CDR1 is LGHNA, CDR2 YSLEER. The CDR3 has 14 amino acids. Trimming shortened V by 5 bases and J by 4 bases, and 14 bases separated the two germline ends. CDR3 residues: CASSYESGTETQYF. In DNA form, the CDR3 reads TGCGCCAGCAGCTACGAATCAGGGACAGAGACCCAGTACTTC.

V usage is TRBV6-5 and J usage is TRBJ2-5; D not certain. The J call may be wrong; the DNA end is better matched by TRBJ2-7. The CDR3 is made up of 15 amino acids. Germline V gives CDR1 MNHEY, CDR2 SVGAGI. CDR3 sequence: CASSYDFGSSYEQYF. CDR3 bases: TGTGCCAGCAGTTACGATTTCGGGTCCTCCTACGAGCAGTACTTC.

The count of this clone is one. V gene TRBV4-2 combines with J gene TRBJ1-3; D ambiguous. V was trimmed by 0 bases and J by 0 bases, leaving 15 bases between them. CDR3 length: 18 residues. The germline CDR1 and CDR2 sequences are LGHNA and YNFKEQ. CDR3 residues: CASSQDGDSLFSGNTIYF. The CDR3 region has the DNA TGTGCCAGCAGCCAAGATGGGGATTCTCTATTCTCTGGAAACACCATATATTTT.

V usage is TRBV4-3 and J usage is TRBJ1-5; unclear D gene. This CDR3 is built from 15 residues. Trimming left V 0 bases short and J 1 base short, with 7 bases between. CDR1 and CDR2 (germline): LGHNA, YSLEER. Here the CDR3 reads CASSQDWQSNQPQHF. For the CDR3, the DNA is TGCGCCAGCAGCCAAGATTGGCAGAGCAATCAGCCCCAGCATTTT.